Listed below are T cell receptor beta chains from one sample, sequenced in a study of shared T cell receptors in the human thymus. The method was immunoSEQ multiplex PCR; TCRdb's version includes in-frame clones alone and lacks a portion of them. Seen here are about 610,000 clones, around nine tenths observed once, and the top ten hold roughly 0.0097%. These data were also reused for a study on human thymus T cells.

Sequenced: thymocytes. The receptors here all came from a boy in the first two years of life with a congenital heart defect. CDR3s include the opening cysteine and the closing phenylalanine or tryptophan. D genes are given only for firm matches. Clone size is not always given. Where it is, it says once, few, many or a class for expanded clones.

v_call,d_call,j_call,clone_size,cdr3_aa,cdr3_nt
TRBV11-1,TRBD2,TRBJ2-1,.,CASSPEAHTSGRLGEQFF,TGTGCCAGCAGCCCCGAGGCTCATACTAGCGGGAGATTGGGTGAGCAGTTCTTC
TRBV4-1,.,TRBJ2-7,.,CASSQADSPSYEQYF,TGCGCCAGCAGCCAGGCGGACAGTCCCAGCTACGAGCAGTACTTC
TRBV6-1,TRBD2,TRBJ2-7,.,CASSEAPRQGGSTPKEQYF,TGTGCCAGCAGTGAAGCGCCGCGGCAGGGAGGGTCAACCCCTAAGGAGCAGTACTTC
TRBV7-8,.,TRBJ1-4,.,CASKLTEPNEKLFF,TGTGCCAGCAAGCTAACGGAGCCTAATGAAAAACTGTTTTTT
TRBV7-3,TRBD2,TRBJ2-7,once,CASSCLAGGEQYF,TGTGCCAGCAGCTGTCTAGCGGGAGGCGAGCAGTACTTC
TRBV12-5,.,TRBJ2-7,.,CASGLVDMVHNEQYF,TGTGCTAGTGGTTTGGTAGATATGGTTCACAACGAGCAGTACTTC
TRBV4-1,.,TRBJ2-3,.,CASSQRGGLSTDTQYF,TGCGCCAGCAGCCAAAGAGGCGGACTTAGCACAGATACGCAGTATTTT
TRBV28,.,TRBJ1-2,.,CASSLSGGHPNYGYTF,TGTGCCAGCAGTTTGAGTGGCGGACACCCTAACTATGGCTACACCTTC
TRBV11-2,TRBD2,TRBJ2-5,.,CASSLEGLRETQYF,TGTGCCAGCAGCTTAGAGGGACTAAGGGAGACCCAGTACTTC
TRBV2,.,TRBJ2-1,.,CASSLVIEQFF,TGTGCCAGCAGTCTAGTTATTGAGCAGTTCTTC
TRBV12-5,.,TRBJ1-5,.,CASGQAGPGQPQHF,TGTGCTAGTGGCCAGGCAGGGCCCGGGCAGCCCCAGCATTTT
TRBV4-3,.,TRBJ2-4,.,CASSQDSTPLAKNIQYF,TGCGCCAGCAGCCAAGATAGTACGCCGCTAGCCAAAAACATTCAGTACTTC
TRBV28,TRBD2,TRBJ2-7,.,CASRLAGGEQYF,TGTGCCAGTCGACTAGCGGGAGGGGAGCAGTACTTC
TRBV5-1,.,TRBJ2-1,.,CASSLVWGGPYNEQFF,TGCGCCAGCAGCTTGGTGTGGGGAGGTCCGTACAATGAGCAGTTCTTC